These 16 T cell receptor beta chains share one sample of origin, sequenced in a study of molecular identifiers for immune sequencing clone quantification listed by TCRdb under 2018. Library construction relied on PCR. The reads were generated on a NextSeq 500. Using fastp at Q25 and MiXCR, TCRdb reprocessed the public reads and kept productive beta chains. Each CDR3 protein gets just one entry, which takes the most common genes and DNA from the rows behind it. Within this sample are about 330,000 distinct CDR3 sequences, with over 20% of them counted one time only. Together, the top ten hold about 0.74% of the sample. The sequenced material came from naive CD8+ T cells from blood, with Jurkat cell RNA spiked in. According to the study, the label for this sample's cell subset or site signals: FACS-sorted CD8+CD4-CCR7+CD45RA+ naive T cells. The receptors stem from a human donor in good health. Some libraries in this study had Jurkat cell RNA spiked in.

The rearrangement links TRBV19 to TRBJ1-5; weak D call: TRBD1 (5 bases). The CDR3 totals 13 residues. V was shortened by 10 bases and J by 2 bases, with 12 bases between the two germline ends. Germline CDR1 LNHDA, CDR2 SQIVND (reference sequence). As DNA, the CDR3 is TGTGCCACCACCCGGGGGGGCAATCAGCCCCAGCATTTT. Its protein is CATTRGGNQPQHF.

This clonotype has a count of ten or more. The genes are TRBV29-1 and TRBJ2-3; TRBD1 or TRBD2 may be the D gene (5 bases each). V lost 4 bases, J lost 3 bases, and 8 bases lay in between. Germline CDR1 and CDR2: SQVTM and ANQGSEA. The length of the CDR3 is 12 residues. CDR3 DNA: TGCAGCGTTGTGGGGGAGACAGATACGCAGTATTTT. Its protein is CSVVGETDTQYF.

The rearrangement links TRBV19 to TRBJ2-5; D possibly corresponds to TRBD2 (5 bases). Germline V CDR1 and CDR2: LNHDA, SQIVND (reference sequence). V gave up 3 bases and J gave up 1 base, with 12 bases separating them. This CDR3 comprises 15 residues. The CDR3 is CASSIRTSSQETQYF. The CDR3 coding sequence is TGTGCCAGTAGTATCCGGACTTCTAGCCAAGAGACCCAGTACTTC.

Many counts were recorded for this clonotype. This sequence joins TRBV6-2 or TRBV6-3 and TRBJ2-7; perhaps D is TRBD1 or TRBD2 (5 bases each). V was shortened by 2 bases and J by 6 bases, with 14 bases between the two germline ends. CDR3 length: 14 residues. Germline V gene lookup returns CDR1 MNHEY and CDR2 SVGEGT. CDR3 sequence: CASSYQGSGREQYF. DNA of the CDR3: TGTGCCAGCAGTTACCAGGGCTCGGGGCGCGAGCAGTACTTC.

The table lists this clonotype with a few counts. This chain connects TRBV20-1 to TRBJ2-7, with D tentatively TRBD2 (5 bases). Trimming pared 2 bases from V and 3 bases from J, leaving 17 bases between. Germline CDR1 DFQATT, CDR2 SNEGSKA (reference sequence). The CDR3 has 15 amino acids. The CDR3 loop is CSARLSGGPYYEQYF. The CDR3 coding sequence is TGCAGTGCTAGACTTTCCGGCGGGCCCTACTACGAGCAGTACTTC.

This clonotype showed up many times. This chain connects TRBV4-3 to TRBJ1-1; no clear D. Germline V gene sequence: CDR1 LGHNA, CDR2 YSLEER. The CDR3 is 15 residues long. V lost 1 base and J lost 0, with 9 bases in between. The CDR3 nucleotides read TGCGCCAGCAGCCAAGCTCACAGCATGAACACTGAAGCTTTCTTT. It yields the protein CASSQAHSMNTEAFF.

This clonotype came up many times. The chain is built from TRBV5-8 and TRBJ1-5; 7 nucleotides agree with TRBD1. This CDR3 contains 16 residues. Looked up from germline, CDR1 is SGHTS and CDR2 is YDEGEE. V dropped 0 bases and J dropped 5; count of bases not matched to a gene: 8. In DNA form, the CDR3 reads TGTGCCAGCAGCTTGGACTCTCTCACAGGGGATCAGCCCCAGCATTTT. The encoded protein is CASSLDSLTGDQPQHF.

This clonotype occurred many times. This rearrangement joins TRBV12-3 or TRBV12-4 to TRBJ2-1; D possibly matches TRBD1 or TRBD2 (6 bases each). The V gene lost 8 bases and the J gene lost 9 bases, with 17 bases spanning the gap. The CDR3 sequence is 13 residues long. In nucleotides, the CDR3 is TGTGCCAGCGGAGAGGGGTGGGGGGCTGAGCAGTTCTTC. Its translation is CASGEGWGAEQFF.

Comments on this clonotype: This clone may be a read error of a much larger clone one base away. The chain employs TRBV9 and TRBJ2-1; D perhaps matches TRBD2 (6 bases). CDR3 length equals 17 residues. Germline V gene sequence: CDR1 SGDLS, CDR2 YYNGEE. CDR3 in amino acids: CAGSVDGAGGPYNEQFF. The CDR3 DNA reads TGTGCCGGCAGCGTAGACGGCGCTGGAGGGCCCTACAATGAGCAGTTCTTC.

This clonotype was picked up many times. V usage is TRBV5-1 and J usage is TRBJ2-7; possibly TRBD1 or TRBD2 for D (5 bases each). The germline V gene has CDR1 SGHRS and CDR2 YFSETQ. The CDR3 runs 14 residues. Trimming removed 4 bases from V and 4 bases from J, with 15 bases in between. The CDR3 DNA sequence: TGCGCCAGCAGCCCCCGGGACCCCGGATACGAGCAGTACTTC. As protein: CASSPRDPGYEQYF.

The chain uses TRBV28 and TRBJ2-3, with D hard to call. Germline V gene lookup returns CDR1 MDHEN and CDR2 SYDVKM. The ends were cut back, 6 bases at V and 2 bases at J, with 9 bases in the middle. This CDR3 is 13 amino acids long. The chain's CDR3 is CASRSRSTDTQYF. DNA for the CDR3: TGTGCCAGCAGGAGTAGGTCCACAGATACGCAGTATTTT.

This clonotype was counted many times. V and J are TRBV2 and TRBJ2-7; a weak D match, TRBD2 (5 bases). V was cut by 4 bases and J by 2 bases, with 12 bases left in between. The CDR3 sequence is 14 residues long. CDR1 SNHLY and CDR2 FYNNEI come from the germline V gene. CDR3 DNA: TGTGCCAGCAGTGGTGGTGGAGGAGCCTACGAGCAGTACTTC. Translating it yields CASSGGGGAYEQYF. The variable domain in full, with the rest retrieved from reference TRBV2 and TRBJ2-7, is EPEVTQTPSHQVTQMGQEVILRCVPISNHLYFYWYRQILGQKVEFLVSFYNNEISEKSEIFDDQFSVERPDGSNFTLKIRSTKLEDSAMYFCASSGGGGAYEQYFGPGTRLTVT.

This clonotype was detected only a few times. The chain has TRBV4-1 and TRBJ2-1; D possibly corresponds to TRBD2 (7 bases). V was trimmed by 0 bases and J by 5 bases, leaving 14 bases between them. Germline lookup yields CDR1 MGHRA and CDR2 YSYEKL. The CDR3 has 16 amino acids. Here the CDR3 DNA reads TGCGCCAGCAGCCAAGATAGGGGGGGGTTTGACAATGAGCAGTTCTTC. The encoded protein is CASSQDRGGFDNEQFF.

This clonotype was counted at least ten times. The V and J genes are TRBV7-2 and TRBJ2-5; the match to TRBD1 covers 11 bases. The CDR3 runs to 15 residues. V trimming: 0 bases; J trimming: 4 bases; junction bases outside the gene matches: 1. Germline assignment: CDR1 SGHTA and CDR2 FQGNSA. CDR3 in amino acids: CASSLAGTGGETQYF. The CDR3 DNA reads TGTGCCAGCAGCTTAGCCGGGACAGGGGGAGAGACCCAGTACTTC. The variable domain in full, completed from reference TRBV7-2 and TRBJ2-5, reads GAGVSQSPSNKVTEKGKDVELRCDPISGHTALYWYRQSLGQGLEFLIYFQGNSAPDKSGLPSDRFSAERTGGSVSTLTIQRTQQEDSAVYLCASSLAGTGGETQYFGPGTRLLVL.

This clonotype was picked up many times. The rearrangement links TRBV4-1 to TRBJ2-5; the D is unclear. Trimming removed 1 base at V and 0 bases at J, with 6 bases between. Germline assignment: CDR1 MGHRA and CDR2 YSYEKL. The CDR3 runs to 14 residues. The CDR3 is CASSQVTDQETQYF. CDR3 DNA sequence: TGCGCCAGCAGCCAAGTTACAGACCAAGAGACCCAGTACTTC.

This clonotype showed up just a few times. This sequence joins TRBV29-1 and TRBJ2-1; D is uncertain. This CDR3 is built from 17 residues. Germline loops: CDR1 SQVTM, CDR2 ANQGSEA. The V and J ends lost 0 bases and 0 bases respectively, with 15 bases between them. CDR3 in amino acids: CSVEDWGSLSSYNEQFF. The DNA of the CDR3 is TGCAGCGTTGAAGATTGGGGTAGCTTAAGCTCCTACAATGAGCAGTTCTTC.